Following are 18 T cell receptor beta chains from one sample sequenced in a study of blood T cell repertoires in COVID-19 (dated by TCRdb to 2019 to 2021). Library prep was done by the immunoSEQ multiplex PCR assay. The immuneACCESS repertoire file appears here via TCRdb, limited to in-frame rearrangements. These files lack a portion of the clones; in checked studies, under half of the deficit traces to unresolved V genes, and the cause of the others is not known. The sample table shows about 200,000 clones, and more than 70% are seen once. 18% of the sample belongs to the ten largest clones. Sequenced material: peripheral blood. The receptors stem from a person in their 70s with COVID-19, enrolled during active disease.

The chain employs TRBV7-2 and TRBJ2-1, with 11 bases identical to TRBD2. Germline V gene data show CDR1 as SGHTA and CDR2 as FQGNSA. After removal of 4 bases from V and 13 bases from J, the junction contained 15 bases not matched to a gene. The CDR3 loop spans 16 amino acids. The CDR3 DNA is TGTGCCAGCAGCTCTACCGGGACTAGCGGATACAATGGACAGTTCTTC. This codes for CASSSTGTSGYNGQFF.

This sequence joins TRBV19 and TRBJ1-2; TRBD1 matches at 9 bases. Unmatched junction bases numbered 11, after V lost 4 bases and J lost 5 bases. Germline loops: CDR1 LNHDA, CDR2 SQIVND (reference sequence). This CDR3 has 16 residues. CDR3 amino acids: CASSSIDPTGGYGYTF. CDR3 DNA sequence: TGTGCCAGTAGTAGTATTGATCCGACAGGGGGATATGGCTACACCTTC.

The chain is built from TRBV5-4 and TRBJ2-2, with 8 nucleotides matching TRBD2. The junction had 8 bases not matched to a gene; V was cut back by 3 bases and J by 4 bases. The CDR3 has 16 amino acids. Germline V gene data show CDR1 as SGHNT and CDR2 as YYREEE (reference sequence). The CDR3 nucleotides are TGTGCCAGCAGCTCTTCAGCGGGAGTTGTCACCGGGGAGCTGTTTTTT. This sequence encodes CASSSSAGVVTGELFF.

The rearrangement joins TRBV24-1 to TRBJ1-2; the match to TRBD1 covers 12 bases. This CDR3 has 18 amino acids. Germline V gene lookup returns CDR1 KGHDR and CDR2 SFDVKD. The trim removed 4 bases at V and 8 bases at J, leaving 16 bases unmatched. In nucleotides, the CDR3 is TGTGCCACCAGTGACCCAAACCGTATTGGGACAGGGGGCCAGGGCTACACCTTC. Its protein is CATSDPNRIGTGGQGYTF.

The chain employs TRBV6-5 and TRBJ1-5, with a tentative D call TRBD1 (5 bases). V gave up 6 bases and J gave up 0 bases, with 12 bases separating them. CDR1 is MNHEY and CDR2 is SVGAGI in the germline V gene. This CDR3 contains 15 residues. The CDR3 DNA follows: TGTGCCAGCAGGACAGATGTGTTTAGCAATCAGCCCCAGCATTTT. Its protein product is CASRTDVFSNQPQHF.

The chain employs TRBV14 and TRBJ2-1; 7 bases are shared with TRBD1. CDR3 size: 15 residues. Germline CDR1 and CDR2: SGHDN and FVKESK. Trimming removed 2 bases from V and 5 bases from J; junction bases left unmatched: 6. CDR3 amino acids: CASSQPNRGDNEQFF. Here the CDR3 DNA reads TGTGCCAGCAGCCAACCCAACAGGGGAGACAATGAGCAGTTCTTC.

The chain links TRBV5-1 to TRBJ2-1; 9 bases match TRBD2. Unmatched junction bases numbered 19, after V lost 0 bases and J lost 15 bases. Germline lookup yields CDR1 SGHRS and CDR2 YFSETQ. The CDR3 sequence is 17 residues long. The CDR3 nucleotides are TGCGCCAGCAGCTTGGAGGCCAATAGCGGGAGAAGCCCACAGCGGTTCTTC. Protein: CASSLEANSGRSPQRFF. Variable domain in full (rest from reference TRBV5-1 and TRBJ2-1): KAGVTQTPRYLIKTRGQQVTLSCSPISGHRSVSWYQQTPGQGLQFLFEYFSETQRNKGNFPGRFSGRQFSNSRSEMNVSTLELGDSALYLCASSLEANSGRSPQRFFGPGTRLTVL.

The CDR3 spells CASSVLAFGNTIYF. CDR3 DNA sequence: TGTGCCAGCAGCGTTTTAGCGTTTGGAAACACCATATATTTT. The genes are TRBV9 and TRBJ1-3; D unclear. Trimming left V 2 bases short and J 3 bases short, with 9 bases between. Germline lookup yields CDR1 SGDLS and CDR2 YYNGEE. The CDR3 runs 14 residues. The whole variable domain, remainder taken from reference TRBV9 and TRBJ1-3, is DSGVTQTPKHLITATGQRVTLRCSPRSGDLSVYWYQQSLDQGLQFLIQYYNGEERAKGNILERFSAQQFPDLHSELNLSSLELGDSALYFCASSVLAFGNTIYFGEGSWLTVV.

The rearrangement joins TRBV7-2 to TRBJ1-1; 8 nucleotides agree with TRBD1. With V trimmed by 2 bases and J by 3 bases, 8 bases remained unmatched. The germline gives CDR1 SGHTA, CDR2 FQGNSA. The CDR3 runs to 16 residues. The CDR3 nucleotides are TGTGCCAGCAGCTTATTACTTGGACAGGGCGACACTGAAGCTTTCTTT. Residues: CASSLLLGQGDTEAFF.

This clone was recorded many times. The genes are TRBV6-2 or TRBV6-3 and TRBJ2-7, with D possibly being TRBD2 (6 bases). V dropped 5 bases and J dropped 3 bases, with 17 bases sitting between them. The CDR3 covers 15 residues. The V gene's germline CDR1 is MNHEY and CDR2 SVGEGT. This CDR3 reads CASSNPGLDYYEQYF. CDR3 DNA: TGTGCCAGCAGTAATCCGGGACTGGATTACTACGAGCAGTACTTC.

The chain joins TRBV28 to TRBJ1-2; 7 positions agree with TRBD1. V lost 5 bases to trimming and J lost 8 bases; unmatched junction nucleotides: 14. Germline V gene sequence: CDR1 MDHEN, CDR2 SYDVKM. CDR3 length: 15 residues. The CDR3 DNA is TGTGCCAGCAGTCCCGGGACAGCCTTACTTAGCGGCTACACCTTC. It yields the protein CASSPGTALLSGYTF.

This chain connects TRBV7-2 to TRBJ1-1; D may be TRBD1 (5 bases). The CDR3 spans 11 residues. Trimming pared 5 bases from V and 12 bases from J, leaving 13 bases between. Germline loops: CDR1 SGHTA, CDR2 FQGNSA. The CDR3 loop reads CASSPARAPFF. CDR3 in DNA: TGTGCCAGCAGCCCCGCCAGGGCCCCTTTCTTT.

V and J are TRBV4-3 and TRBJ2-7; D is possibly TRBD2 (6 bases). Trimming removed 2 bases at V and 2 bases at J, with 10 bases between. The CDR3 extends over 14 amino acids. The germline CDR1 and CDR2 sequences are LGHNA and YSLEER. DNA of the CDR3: TGCGCCAGCAGCCAAATCAGCGGGCCCTACGAGCAGTACTTC. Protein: CASSQISGPYEQYF.

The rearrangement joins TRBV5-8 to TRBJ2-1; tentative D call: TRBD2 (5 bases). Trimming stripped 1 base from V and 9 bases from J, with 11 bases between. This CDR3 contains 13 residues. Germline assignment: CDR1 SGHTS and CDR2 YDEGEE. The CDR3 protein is CASSLLSGREQFF. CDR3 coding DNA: TGTGCCAGCAGCTTGTTGAGCGGCCGTGAGCAGTTCTTC.

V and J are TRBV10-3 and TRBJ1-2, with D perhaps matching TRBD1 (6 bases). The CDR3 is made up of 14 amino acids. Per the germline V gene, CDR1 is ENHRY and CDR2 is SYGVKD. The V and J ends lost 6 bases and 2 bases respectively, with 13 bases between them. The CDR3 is CAIRLDRDNYGYTF. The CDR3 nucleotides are TGTGCCATCAGACTGGACAGAGACAACTATGGCTACACCTTC.

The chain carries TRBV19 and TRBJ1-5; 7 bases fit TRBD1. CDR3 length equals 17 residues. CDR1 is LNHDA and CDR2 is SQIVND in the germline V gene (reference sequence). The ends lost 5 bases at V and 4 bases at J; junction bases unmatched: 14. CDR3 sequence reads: CASSPRGGGRMNQPQHF. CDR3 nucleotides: TGTGCCAGTAGTCCCCGTGGAGGGGGCAGAATGAATCAGCCCCAGCATTTT.

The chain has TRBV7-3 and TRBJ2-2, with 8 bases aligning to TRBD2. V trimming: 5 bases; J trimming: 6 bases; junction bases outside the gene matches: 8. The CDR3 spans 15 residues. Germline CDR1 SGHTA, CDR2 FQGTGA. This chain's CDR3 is CASSPAREVAGELFF. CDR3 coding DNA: TGTGCCAGCAGCCCCGCGCGGGAGGTGGCCGGGGAGCTGTTTTTT.

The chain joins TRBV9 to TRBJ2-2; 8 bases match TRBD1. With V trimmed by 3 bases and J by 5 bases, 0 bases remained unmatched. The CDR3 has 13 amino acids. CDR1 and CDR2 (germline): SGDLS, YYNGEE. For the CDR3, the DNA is TGTGCCAGCAGCGGACAGGGGACCGGGGAGCTGTTTTTT. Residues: CASSGQGTGELFF. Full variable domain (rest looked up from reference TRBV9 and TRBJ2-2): DSGVTQTPKHLITATGQRVTLRCSPRSGDLSVYWYQQSLDQGLQFLIQYYNGEERAKGNILERFSAQQFPDLHSELNLSSLELGDSALYFCASSGQGTGELFFGEGSRLTVL.